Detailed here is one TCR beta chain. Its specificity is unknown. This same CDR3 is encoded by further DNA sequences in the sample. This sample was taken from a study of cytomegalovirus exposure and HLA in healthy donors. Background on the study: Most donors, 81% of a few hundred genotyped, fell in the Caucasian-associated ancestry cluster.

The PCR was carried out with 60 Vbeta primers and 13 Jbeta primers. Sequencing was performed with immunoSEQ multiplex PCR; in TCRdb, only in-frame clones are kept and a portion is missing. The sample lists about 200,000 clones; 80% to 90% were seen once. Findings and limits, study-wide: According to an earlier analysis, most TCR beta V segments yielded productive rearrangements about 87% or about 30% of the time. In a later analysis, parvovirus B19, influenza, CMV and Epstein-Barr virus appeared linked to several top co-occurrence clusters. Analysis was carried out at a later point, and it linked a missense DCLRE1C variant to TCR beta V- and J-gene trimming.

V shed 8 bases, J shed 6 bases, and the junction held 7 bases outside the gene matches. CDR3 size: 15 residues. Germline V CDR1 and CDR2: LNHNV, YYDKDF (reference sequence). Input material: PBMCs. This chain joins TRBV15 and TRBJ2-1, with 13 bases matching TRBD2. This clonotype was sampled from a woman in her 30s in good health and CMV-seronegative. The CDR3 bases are TGTGCCACCGAAACCGGACTAGCGGGAGTCAATGAGCAGTTCTTC. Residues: CATETGLAGVNEQFF.